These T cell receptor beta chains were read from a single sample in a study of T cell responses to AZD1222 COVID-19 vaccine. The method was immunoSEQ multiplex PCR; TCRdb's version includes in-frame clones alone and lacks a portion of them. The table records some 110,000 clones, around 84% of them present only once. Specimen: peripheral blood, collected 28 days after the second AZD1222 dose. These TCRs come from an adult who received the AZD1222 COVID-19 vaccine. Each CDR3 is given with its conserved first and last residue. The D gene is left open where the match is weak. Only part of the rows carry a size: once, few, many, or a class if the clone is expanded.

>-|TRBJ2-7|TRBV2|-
CASSGLAVSYEQYF
TGTGCCAGCAGTGGGTTAGCGGTATCCTACGAGCAGTACTTC
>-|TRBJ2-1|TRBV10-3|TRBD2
CAITTSGGSSYNEQFF
TGTGCCATCACAACTAGCGGGGGAAGCTCCTACAATGAGCAGTTCTTC
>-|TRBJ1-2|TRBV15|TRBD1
CATSRQGQVFYGYTF
TGTGCCACCAGCAGACAGGGACAGGTTTTCTATGGCTACACCTTC
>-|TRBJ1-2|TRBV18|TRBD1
CASSPGRDRDYGYTF
TGTGCCAGCTCACCCGGCCGGGACAGGGACTATGGCTACACCTTC
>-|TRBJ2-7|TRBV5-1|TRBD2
CASSLAPGGVGEQYF
TGCGCCAGCAGCTTGGCCCCGGGGGGAGTTGGAGAGCAGTACTTC
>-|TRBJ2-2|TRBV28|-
CASSLPQAGVTGELFF
TGTGCCAGCAGTTTGCCCCAAGCAGGGGTAACCGGGGAGCTGTTTTTT
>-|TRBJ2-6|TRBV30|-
CAWAAGAGANVLTF
TGTGCCTGGGCGGCCGGGGCTGGGGCCAACGTCCTGACTTTC
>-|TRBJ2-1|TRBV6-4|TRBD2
CASSDLRTSLNEQFF
TGTGCCAGCAGTGATCTTCGGACTAGCTTAAATGAGCAGTTCTTC
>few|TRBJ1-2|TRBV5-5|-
CASSLVQSYGYTF
TGTGCCAGCAGCTTGGTACAGTCCTATGGCTACACCTTC
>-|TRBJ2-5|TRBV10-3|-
CAISEFRGIPQETQYF
TGTGCCATCAGTGAGTTTCGAGGGATCCCCCAAGAGACCCAGTACTTC
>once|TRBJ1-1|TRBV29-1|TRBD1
CSVETRDRGYTEAFF
TGCAGCGTTGAAACCCGGGACAGGGGGTACACTGAAGCTTTCTTT
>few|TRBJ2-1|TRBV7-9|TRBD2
CASSQLAGGLNEQFF
TGTGCCAGCAGCCAACTAGCGGGAGGGCTAAATGAGCAGTTCTTC
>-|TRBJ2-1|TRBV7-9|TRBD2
CASSFGRLAGGRIHEQFF
TGTGCCAGCAGCTTCGGGAGACTAGCGGGGGGGCGAATCCATGAGCAGTTCTTC
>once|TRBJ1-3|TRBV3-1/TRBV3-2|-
CASSRGGSSGNTIYF
TGTGCCAGCAGCCGGGGGGGTAGCTCTGGAAACACCATATATTTT
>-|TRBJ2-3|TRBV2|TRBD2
CASTQAGIDTDTQYF
TGTGCCAGCACTCAAGCGGGGATAGACACAGATACGCAGTATTTT
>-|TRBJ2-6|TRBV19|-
CASSISPSGANVLTF
TGTGCCAGTAGTATATCTCCCTCTGGGGCCAACGTCCTGACTTTC
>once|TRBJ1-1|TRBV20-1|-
CSASGAQVGEAFF
TGCAGTGCTAGTGGGGCGCAGGTTGGTGAAGCTTTCTTT
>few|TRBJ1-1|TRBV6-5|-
CSTGGYNTEAFF
TGTTCTACGGGGGGCTACAACACTGAAGCTTTCTTT
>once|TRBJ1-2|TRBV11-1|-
CASSRSGLDGYTF
TGTGCCAGCAGCCGATCGGGGTTGGATGGCTACACCTTC
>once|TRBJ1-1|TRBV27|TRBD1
CASSAYRDRNTEAFF
TGTGCCAGCAGTGCATACCGGGACAGGAACACTGAAGCTTTCTTT
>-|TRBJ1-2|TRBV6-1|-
CASSEAAESYGYTF
TGTGCCAGCAGTGAAGCGGCGGAAAGCTATGGCTACACCTTC
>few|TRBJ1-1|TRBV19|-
CASRIQEGEAFF
TGTGCCAGTAGGATTCAGGAGGGAGAAGCTTTCTTT
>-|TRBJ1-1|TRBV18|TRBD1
CASSPLTGRVRFEAFF
TGTGCCAGCTCACCACTGACAGGGCGGGTGCGGTTTGAAGCTTTCTTT
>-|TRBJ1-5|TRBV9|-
CASSRTGDGNQPQHF
TGTGCCAGCAGCCGGACGGGGGACGGCAATCAGCCCCAGCATTTT
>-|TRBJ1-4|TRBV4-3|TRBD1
CASSQPRGDRGEKLFF
TGCGCCAGCAGCCAACCCCGGGGGGACAGAGGTGAAAAACTGTTTTTT
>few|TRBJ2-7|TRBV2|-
CASSEDGLYSYEQYF
TGTGCCAGCAGTGAAGATGGCCTCTACTCCTACGAGCAGTACTTC
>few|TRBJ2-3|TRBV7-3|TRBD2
CASSQNSGRDTQYF
TGTGCCAGCAGCCAGAATAGCGGGAGGGATACGCAGTATTTT
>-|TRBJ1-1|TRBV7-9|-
CASSFLQNTEAFF
TGTGCCAGCAGCTTTTTACAGAACACTGAAGCTTTCTTT
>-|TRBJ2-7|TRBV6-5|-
CASSYPLGEQYF
TGTGCCAGCAGTTACCCCCTCGGCGAGCAGTACTTC
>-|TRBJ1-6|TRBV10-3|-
CAISVEGGNSPLHF
TGTGCCATCAGTGTCGAGGGAGGAAATTCACCCCTCCACTTT
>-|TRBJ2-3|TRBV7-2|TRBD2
CASSLGLAGGPDTQYF
TGTGCCAGCAGCTTAGGACTAGCGGGGGGGCCAGATACGCAGTATTTT
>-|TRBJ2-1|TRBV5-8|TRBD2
CASSLVRLAGGDEQFF
TGTGCCAGCAGCTTGGTCCGACTAGCGGGGGGTGATGAGCAGTTCTTC
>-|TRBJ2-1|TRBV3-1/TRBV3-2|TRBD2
CASSLAGGPYNEQFF
TGTGCCAGCAGCCTAGCGGGAGGGCCTTACAATGAGCAGTTCTTC
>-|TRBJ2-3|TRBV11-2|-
CASTPQWGNTDTQYF
TGTGCCAGCACCCCGCAGTGGGGGAACACAGATACGCAGTATTTT
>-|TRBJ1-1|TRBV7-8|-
CASIPTGYANTEAFF
TGTGCCAGCATCCCTACAGGGTACGCGAACACTGAAGCTTTCTTT
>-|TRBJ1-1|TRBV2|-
CASSEARRQHMNTEAFF
TGTGCCAGCAGTGAAGCGCGGAGGCAGCACATGAACACTGAAGCTTTCTTT
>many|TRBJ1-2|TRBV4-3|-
CASSPLSQGYGYTF
TGCGCCAGCAGCCCTCTATCCCAGGGCTATGGCTACACCTTC
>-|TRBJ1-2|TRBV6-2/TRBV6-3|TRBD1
CASSYKGQGRFGYTF
TGTGCCAGCAGTTACAAAGGACAGGGCAGGTTTGGCTACACCTTC
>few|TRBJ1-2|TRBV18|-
CASSPENRVFYGYTF
TGTGCCAGCTCACCCGAAAATAGGGTTTTCTATGGCTACACCTTC
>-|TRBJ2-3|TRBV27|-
CASSLQVPRLLRKTDTQYF
TGTGCCAGCAGTTTACAAGTCCCCAGACTACTTAGAAAGACAGATACGCAGTATTTT
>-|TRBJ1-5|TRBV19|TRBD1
CASTLRGQGIGQWQPQHF
TGTGCCAGTACCCTCCGGGGACAGGGAATTGGGCAATGGCAGCCCCAGCATTTT
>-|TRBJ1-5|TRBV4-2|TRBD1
CASSQLDRDNQPQHF
TGTGCCAGCAGCCAACTTGACAGGGACAATCAGCCCCAGCATTTT
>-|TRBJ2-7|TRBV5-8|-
CASSLGVYEQYF
TGTGCCAGCAGCTTGGGGGTTTACGAGCAGTACTTC
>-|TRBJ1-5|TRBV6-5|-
CASGEGLGQPQHF
TGTGCCAGCGGAGAGGGTTTAGGGCAGCCCCAGCATTTT
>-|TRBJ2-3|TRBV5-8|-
CASSPGTRSTDTQYF
TGTGCCAGCAGCCCCGGGACACGGAGCACAGATACGCAGTATTTT
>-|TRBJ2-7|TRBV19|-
CASSLSAGASYEQYF
TGTGCCAGTAGTCTATCCGCGGGGGCCTCCTACGAGCAGTACTTC
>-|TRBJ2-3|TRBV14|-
CASSILAYSGRKTDTQYF
TGTGCCAGCAGTATACTGGCATATTCGGGACGGAAGACAGATACGCAGTATTTT
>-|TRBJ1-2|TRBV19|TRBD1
CASSMPRTGTRGYTF
TGTGCCAGTAGTATGCCCCGGACAGGGACGAGGGGCTACACCTTC